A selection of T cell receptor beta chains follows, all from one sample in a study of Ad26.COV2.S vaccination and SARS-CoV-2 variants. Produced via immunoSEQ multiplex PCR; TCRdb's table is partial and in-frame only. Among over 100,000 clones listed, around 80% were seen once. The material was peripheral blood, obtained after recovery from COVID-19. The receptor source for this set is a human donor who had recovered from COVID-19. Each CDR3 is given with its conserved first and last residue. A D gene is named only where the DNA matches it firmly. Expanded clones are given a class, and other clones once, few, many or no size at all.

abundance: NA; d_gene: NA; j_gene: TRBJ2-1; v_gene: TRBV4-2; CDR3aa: CASSQGLNEQFF; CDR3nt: TGTGCCAGCAGCCAAGGGTTAAATGAGCAGTTCTTC
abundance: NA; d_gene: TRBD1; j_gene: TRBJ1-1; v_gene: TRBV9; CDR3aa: CASSVTGGRNTEAFF; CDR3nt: TGTGCCAGCAGCGTCACAGGGGGCCGGAACACTGAAGCTTTCTTT
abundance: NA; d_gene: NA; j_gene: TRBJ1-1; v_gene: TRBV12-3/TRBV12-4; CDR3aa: CASGLYREAFF; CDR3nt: TGTGCCAGCGGGTTATATCGCGAAGCTTTCTTT
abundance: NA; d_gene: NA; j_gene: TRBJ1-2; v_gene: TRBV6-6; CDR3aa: CASSRNRPTNGAANYGYTF; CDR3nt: TGTGCCAGCAGTCGCAATCGACCAACAAACGGGGCAGCTAACTATGGCTACACCTTC
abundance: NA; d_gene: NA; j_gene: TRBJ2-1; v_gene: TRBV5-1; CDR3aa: CASSLAAGADEQFF; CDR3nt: TGCGCCAGCAGCTTAGCAGCTGGAGCCGACGAGCAGTTCTTC
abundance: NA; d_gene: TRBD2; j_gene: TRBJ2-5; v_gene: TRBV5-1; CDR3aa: CASSLRTSGATQETQYF; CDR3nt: TGCGCCAGCAGCCTCCGGACTAGCGGGGCGACACAAGAGACCCAGTACTTC
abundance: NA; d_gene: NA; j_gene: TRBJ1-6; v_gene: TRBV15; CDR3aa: CATSRSTSYSPLHF; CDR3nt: TGTGCCACCAGCAGATCGACCTCCTATTCACCCCTCCACTTT
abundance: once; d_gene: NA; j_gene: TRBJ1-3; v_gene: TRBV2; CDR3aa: CASGLQAGRGNTIYF; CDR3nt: TGTGCCAGCGGCCTACAGGCTGGGAGGGGAAACACCATATATTTT
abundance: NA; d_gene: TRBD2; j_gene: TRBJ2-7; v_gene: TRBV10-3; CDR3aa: CAISDPGLAGGYEQYF; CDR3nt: TGTGCCATCAGTGACCCCGGGCTAGCGGGGGGCTACGAGCAGTACTTC
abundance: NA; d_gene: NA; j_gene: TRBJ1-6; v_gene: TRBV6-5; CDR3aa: CASNLQEDSPLHF; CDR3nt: TGTGCCAGCAATCTCCAGGAAGATTCACCCCTCCACTTT
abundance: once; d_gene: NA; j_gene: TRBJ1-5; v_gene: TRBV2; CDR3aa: CASSAGDQPQHF; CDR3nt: TGTGCCAGCAGTGCGGGGGATCAGCCCCAGCATTTT
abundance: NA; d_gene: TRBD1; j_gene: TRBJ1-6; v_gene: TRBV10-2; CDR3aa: CASREGTGGAPLHF; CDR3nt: TGCGCCAGCAGAGAAGGGACAGGAGGGGCGCCCCTCCACTTT
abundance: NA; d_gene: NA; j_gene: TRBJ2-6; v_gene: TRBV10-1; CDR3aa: CASSESGGPSGANVLTF; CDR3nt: TGCGCCAGCAGTGAGTCAGGTGGACCCTCTGGGGCCAACGTCCTGACTTTC
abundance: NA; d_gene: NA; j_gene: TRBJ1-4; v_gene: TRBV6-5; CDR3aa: CASSYSTDEKLFF; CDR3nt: TGTGCCAGCAGTTACTCAACAGATGAAAAACTGTTTTTT
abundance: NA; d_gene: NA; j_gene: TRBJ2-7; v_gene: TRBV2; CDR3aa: CASSEAPYEQYF; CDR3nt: TGTGCCAGCAGTGAAGCTCCGTACGAGCAGTACTTC
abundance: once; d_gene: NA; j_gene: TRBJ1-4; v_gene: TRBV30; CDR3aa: CAWRGTSNEKLFF; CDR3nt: TGTGCCTGGAGAGGGACTTCGAATGAAAAACTGTTTTTT
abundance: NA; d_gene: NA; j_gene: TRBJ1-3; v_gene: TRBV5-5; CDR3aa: CASSLGVGNSGNTIYF; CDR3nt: TGTGCCAGCAGCTTGGGGGTGGGAAACTCTGGAAACACCATATATTTT
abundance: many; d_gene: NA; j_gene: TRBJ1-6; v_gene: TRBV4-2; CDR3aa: CASSHGGRNNSPLHF; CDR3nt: TGTGCCAGCAGCCATGGGGGACGGAACAATTCACCCCTCCACTTT
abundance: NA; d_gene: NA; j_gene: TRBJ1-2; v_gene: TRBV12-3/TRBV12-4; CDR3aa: CASRTEAYGYTF; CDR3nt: TGTGCCAGCAGGACGGAAGCCTATGGCTACACCTTC
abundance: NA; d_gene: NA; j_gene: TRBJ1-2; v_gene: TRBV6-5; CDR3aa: CATLLTYGYTF; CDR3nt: TGTGCCACCCTCCTAACTTATGGCTACACCTTC
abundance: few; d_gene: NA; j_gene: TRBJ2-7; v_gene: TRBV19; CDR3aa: CASSISGAGYEQYF; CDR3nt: TGTGCCAGTAGTATTTCGGGGGCCGGCTACGAGCAGTACTTC
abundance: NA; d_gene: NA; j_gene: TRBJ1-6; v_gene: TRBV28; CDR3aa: CASSFGLRALHF; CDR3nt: TGTGCCAGCAGTTTCGGCCTACGGGCCCTCCACTTT
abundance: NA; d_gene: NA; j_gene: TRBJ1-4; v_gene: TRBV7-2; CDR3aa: CASSLESSGLGEKLFF; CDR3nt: TGTGCCAGCAGCTTAGAATCATCGGGATTAGGTGAAAAACTGTTTTTT
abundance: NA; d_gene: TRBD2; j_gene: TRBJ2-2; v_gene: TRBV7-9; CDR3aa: CASSFAGGSVGELFF; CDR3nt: TGTGCCAGCAGCTTTGCGGGGGGTTCGGTCGGGGAGCTGTTTTTT
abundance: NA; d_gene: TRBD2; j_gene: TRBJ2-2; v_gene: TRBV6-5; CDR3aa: CAGRSGTINGELFF; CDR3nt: TGTGCCGGAAGATCCGGGACTATAAACGGGGAGCTGTTTTTT